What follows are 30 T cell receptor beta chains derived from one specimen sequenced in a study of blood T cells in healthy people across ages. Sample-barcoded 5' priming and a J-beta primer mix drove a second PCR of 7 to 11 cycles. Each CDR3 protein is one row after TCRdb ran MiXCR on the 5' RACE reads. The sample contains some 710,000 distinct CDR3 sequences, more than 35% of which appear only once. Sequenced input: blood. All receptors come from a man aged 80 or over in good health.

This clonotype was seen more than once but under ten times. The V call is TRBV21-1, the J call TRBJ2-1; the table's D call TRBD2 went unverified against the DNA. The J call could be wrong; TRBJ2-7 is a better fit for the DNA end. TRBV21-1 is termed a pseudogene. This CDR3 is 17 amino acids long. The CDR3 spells CASSKSSGGSSYNEQYF. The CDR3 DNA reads TGTGCCAGCAGCAAATCCAGCGGGGGAAGCTCCTACAATGAGCAGTACTTC.

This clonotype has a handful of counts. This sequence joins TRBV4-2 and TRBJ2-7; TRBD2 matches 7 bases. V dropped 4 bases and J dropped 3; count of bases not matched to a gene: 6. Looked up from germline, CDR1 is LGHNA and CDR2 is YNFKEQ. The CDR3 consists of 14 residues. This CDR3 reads CASSPSGNRYEQYF. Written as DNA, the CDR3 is TGTGCCAGCAGCCCCAGCGGGAATCGCTACGAGCAGTACTTC.

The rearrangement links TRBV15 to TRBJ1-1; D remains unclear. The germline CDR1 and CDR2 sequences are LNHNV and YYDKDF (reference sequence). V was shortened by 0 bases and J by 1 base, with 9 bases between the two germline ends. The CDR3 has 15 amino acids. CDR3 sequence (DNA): TGTGCCACCAGCAGAGATGCAGTCGGGAACACTGAAGCTTTCTTT. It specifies CATSRDAVGNTEAFF.

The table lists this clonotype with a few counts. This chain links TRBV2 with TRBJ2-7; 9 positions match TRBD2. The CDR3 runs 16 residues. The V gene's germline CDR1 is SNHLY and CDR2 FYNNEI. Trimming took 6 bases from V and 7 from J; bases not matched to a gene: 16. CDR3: CASSVGQLAGSIEQYF. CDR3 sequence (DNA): TGTGCCAGCAGCGTGGGCCAGCTAGCGGGAAGCATTGAGCAGTACTTC.

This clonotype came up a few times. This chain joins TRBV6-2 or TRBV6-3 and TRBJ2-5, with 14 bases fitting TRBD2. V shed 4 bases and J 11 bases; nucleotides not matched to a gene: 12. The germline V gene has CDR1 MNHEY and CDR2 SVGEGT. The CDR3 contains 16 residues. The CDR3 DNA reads TGTGCCAGCAGTTCTCGACTAGCGGGAGGGCCCAATGAGCAGTACTTC. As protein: CASSSRLAGGPNEQYF.

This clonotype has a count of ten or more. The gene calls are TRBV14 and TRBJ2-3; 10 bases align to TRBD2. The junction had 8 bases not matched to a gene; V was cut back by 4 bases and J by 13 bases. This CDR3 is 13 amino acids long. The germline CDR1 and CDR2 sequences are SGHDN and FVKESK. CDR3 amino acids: CASSLVAGGEKYF. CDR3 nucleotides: TGTGCCAGCAGCCTAGTAGCGGGAGGCGAGAAGTATTTT.

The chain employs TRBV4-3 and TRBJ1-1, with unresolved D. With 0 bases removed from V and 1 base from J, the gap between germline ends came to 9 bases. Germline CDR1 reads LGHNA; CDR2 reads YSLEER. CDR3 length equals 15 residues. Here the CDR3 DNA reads TGCGCCAGCAGCCAAGATGGGCGGCAGAACACTGAAGCTTTCTTT. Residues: CASSQDGRQNTEAFF.

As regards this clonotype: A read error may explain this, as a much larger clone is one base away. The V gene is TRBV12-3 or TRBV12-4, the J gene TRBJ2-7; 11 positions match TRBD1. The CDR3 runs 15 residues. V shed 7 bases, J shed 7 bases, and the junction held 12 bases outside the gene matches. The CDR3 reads CASNSSDRGLGEQYF. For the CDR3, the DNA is TGTGCCAGCAATTCTTCGGACAGGGGGCTCGGGGAGCAGTACTTC.

CDR3 coding DNA: TGTGCCAGCGACCCCGGGACGGGGAACACTGAAGCTTTCTTT. It is translated as CASDPGTGNTEAFF. The rearrangement joins TRBV9 to TRBJ1-1; a weak D match, TRBD1 (5 bases). V dropped 7 bases and J dropped 1 base, with 14 bases sitting between them. Germline V gene data show CDR1 as SGDLS and CDR2 as YYNGEE. CDR3 length: 14 amino acids.

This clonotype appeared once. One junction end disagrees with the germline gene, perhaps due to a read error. The DNA for the CDR3 is TGTGCCAGCGGCCAAATCGCATACCGGGACCAAAATCAGCCCCAGCATTTT. Amino acids: CASGQIAYRDQNQPQHF. The V call is TRBV4-2, the J call TRBJ1-5; maybe TRBD1 (5 bases). From germline, CDR1 is LGHNA and CDR2 YNFKEQ. The CDR3 has 17 amino acids.

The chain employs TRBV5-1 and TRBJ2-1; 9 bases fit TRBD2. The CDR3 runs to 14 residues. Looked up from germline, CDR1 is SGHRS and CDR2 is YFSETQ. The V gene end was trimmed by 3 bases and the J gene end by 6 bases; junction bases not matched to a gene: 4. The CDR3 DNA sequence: TGCGCCAGCAGCTCCAGGACTAGCGCCAATGAGCAGTTCTTC. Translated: CASSSRTSANEQFF.

CDR3 DNA: TGTGCCAGCTCACCACCCTCGACATCATATTATCAGCCCCAGCATTTT. It specifies CASSPPSTSYYQPQHF. The chain combines TRBV18 with TRBJ1-5; D call uncertain. The CDR3 has 16 amino acids. The germline V gene has CDR1 KGHSH and CDR2 LQKENI. Trimming shortened V by 0 bases and J by 5 bases, and 14 bases separated the two germline ends.

The CDR3 coding sequence is TGTGCCATCAGTGAGGGGGGGGACAGCCACTATGGCTACACCTTC. This codes for CAISEGGDSHYGYTF. The chain joins TRBV10-3 to TRBJ1-2; 7 bases match TRBD1. Germline V gene lookup returns CDR1 ENHRY and CDR2 SYGVKD. Trimming at V came to 2 bases and at J to 3 bases, leaving 6 bases not matched to a gene. This CDR3 has 15 residues.

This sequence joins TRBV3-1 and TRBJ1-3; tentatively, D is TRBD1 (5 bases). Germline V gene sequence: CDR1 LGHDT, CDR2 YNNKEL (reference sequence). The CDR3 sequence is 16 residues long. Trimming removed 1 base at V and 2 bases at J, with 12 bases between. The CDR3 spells CASSQGYRTPGNTIYF. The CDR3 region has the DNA TGTGCCAGCAGCCAAGGTTATCGGACACCTGGAAACACCATATATTTT.

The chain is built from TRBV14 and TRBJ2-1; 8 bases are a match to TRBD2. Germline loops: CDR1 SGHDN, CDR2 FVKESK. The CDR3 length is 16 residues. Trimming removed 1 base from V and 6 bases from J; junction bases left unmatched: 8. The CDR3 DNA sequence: TGTGCCAGCAGCCAAGGCGGGGGGCGCCTCGGCAATGAGCAGTTCTTC. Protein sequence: CASSQGGGRLGNEQFF.

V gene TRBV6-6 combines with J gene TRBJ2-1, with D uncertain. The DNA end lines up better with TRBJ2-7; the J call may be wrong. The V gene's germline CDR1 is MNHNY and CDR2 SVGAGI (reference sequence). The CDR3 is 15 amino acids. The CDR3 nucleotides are TGTGCCAGTGGGAAGGTACTTGACTCCTACAATGAGCAGTACTTC. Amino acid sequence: CASGKVLDSYNEQYF.

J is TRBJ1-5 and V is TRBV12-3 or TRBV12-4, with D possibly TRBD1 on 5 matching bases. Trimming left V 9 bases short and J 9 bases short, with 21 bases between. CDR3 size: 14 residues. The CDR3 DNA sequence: TGTGCCAGTAGTCTAAGGTCCACAGGAGGGCCCCAGCATTTT. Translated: CASSLRSTGGPQHF.

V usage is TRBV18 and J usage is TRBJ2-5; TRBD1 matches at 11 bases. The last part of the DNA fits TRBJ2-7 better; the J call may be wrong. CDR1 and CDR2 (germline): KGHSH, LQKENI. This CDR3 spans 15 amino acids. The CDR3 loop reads CASSPGTGGDYEQYF. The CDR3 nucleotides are TGTGCCAGCTCACCCGGGACAGGGGGGGACTACGAGCAGTACTTC.

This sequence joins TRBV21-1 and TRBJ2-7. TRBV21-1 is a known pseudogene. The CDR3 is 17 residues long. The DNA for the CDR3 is TGTGCCAGCAGCAAAGCCCCTTTGCGGGAGGACTCCTACGAGCAGTACTTC. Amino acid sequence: CASSKAPLREDSYEQYF.

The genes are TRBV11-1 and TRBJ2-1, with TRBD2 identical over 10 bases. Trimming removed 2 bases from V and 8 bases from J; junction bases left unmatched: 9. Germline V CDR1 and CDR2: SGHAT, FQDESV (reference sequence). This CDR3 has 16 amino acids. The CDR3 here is CASSLRTSGISYEQFF. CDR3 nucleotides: TGTGCCAGCAGCTTACGCACTAGCGGGATCTCCTATGAGCAGTTCTTC.

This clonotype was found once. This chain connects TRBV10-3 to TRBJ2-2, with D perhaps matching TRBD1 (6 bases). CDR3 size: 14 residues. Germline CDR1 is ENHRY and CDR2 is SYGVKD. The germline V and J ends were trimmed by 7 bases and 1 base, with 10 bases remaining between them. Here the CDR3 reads CAIMDRLNTGELFF. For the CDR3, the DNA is TGTGCCATCATGGACAGACTGAACACCGGGGAGCTGTTTTTT.

Written as DNA, the CDR3 is TGTGCCAGCAGCCAAGCAGGTGTGCAGCTGAGTGAGCAGTTCTTC. Residues: CASSQAGVQLSEQFF. The chain couples TRBV14 to TRBJ2-1; D not certain. Germline CDR1 reads SGHDN; CDR2 reads FVKESK. The length of the CDR3 is 15 residues. V lost 1 base and J lost 9, with 16 bases in between.

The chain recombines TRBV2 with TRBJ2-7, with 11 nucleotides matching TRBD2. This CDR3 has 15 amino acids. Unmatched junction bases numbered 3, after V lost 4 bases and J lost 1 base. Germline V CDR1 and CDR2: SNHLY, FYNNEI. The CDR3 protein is CASSVRLAGSYEQYF. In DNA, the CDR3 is TGTGCCAGCAGTGTCCGACTAGCGGGGTCCTACGAGCAGTACTTC.

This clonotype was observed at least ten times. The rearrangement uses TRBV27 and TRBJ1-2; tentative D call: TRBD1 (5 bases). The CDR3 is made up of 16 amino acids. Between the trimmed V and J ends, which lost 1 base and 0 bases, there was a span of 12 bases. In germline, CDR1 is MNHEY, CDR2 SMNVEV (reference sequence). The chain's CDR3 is CASSLLAGGSNYGYTF. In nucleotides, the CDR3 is TGTGCCAGCAGTTTATTGGCGGGGGGGTCTAACTATGGCTACACCTTC.

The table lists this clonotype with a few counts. The CDR3 reads CSARDPGGLAGDADTQYF. The CDR3, as DNA: TGCAGTGCTAGAGACCCCGGTGGGCTAGCGGGAGACGCAGATACGCAGTATTTT. V is TRBV20-1 and J is TRBJ2-3; TRBD2 agrees at 10 bases. The CDR3 extends over 18 amino acids. The V segment lost 0 bases and the J segment 4 bases; nucleotides outside the gene matches: 13. Germline CDR1 and CDR2: DFQATT and SNEGSKA (reference sequence).

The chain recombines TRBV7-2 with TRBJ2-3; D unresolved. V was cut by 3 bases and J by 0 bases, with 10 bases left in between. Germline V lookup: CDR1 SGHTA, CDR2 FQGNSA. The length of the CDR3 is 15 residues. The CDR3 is CASSFGPQSTDTQYF. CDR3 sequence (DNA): TGTGCCAGCAGCTTCGGGCCCCAAAGCACAGATACGCAGTATTTT.

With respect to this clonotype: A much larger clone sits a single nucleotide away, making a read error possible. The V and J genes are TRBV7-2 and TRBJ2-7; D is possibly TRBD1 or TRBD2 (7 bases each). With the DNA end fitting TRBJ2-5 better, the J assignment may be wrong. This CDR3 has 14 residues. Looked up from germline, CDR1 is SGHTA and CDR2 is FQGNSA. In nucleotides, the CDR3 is TGTGCCGGCAGCATTACCAGGGGGGGAGAGACCCAGTACTTC. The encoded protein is CAGSITRGGETQYF.

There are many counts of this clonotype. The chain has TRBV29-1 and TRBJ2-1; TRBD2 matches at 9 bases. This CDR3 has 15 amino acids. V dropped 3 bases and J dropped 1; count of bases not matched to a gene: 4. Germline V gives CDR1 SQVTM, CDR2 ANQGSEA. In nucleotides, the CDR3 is TGCAGCGTTGAGGGCGGGAGGGCGTCCTACAATGAGCAGTTCTTC. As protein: CSVEGGRASYNEQFF.

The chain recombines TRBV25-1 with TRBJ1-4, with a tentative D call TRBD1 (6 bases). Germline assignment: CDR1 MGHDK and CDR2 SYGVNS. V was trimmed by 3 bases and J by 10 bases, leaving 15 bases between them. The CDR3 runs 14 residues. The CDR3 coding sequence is TGTGCCAGCAGTGATTCAGGGGTCGTGGGAAAACTGTTTTTT. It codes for CASSDSGVVGKLFF.

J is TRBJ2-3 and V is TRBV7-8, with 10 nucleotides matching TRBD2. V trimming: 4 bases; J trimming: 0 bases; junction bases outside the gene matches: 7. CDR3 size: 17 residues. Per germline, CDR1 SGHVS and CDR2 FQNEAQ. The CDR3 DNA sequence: TGTGCCAGCAGCTCCCCTAGAGCGGGAGGGAGCACAGATACGCAGTATTTT. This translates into CASSSPRAGGSTDTQYF.